This T cell receptor beta chain was sequenced during a study of beta chain features in type 1 diabetes. The whole isolated RNA underwent reverse transcription, so sequencing captured expressed TCRB transcripts. Naive, central memory and regulatory T cell samples produced a mean of roughly 3.8 million reads. Libraries were prepared by immunoSEQ multiplex PCR; TCRdb keeps only in-frame clonotypes and omits some of them. Of hundreds of thousands of clones listed, roughly 31% were seen once; the top ten hold almost 0.065%. One heparinised draw of blood, averaging about 116 mL, came from each donor. A sort by CD45RO/CCR7/CD25/CD127/CD95/CD27 yielded CD4+ naive, central memory, regulatory and stem cell-like memory cells. CDR1 is SQVTM and CDR2 is ANQGSEA in the germline V gene. This CDR3 region has 13 residues. V lost 4 bases to trimming and J lost 3 bases, with 12 bases between them. General study results and limits: Across all four CD4+ subsets, people with type 1 diabetes showed modestly shorter TCRB CDR3s.

As concerns this clone: Its antigen is currently unknown.

The chain joins TRBV29-1 to TRBJ1-1; D ambiguous. The sequence was obtained from a man between 18 and 29 years old in good health. The material sequenced was naive CD4+ T cells from blood. Here the CDR3 reads CSVGLTEDTEAFF. As DNA, the CDR3 is TGCAGCGTTGGCCTCACTGAAGACACTGAAGCTTTCTTT. The full variable domain, in which reference TRBV29-1 and TRBJ1-1 provide the parts outside the CDR3, is SAVISQKPSRDICQRGTSLTIQCQVDSQVTMMFWYRQQPGQSLTLIATANQGSEATYESGFVIDKFPISRPNLTFSTLTVSNMSPEDSSIYLCSVGLTEDTEAFFGQGTRLTVV.